These T cell receptor beta chains were read from a single sample in a study of control samples from healthy donors and cancer patients. This table comes from immunoSEQ multiplex PCR, and its TCRdb copy is limited to in-frame clones, with some not included. The table has about 12,000 clones, 94% seen once. Sample: PBMCs. The receptor source for this set is a man in his 70s with head and neck cancer. Each CDR3 is given with its conserved first and last residue. The order of the fields is CDR3 protein, CDR3 DNA, D gene, clone size, V gene, J gene. The D gene is left open where the match is weak. For some rows the clone size is stated as once, few or many, or as a class when expanded; others skip it.

CDR3: CASSGTPNTGELFF
DNA: TGTGCCAGCTCCGGGACACCGAACACCGGGGAGCTGTTTTTT
D: .
size: .
V: TRBV13
J: TRBJ2-2

CDR3: CASSPQAVWGGTHGELFF
DNA: TGTGCCAGCAGCCCCCAGGCCGTCTGGGGAGGGACCCACGGGGAGCTGTTTTTT
D: TRBD2
size: .
V: TRBV7-2
J: TRBJ2-2

CDR3: CASSLYGGVHQPQHF
DNA: TGTGCCAGCAGCTTATATGGGGGGGTTCATCAGCCCCAGCATTTT
D: .
size: .
V: TRBV11-2
J: TRBJ1-5

CDR3: CAIRGGLQGAYEQYF
DNA: TGTGCCATCAGGGGGGGGTTACAGGGAGCCTACGAGCAGTACTTC
D: .
size: once
V: TRBV10-3
J: TRBJ2-7

CDR3: CASSPGGRYQETQYF
DNA: TGTGCCAGCAGCCCGGGGGGAAGGTACCAAGAGACCCAGTACTTC
D: TRBD2
size: .
V: TRBV5-4
J: TRBJ2-5

CDR3: CAIRGRPDSYEQYF
DNA: TGTGCCATCAGAGGGCGCCCTGACTCCTACGAGCAGTACTTC
D: .
size: .
V: TRBV10-3
J: TRBJ2-7

CDR3: CASTRNTEAFF
DNA: TGTGCCAGCACCCGCAACACTGAAGCTTTCTTT
D: .
size: .
V: TRBV9
J: TRBJ1-1

CDR3: CAISQSSGNTIYF
DNA: TGTGCCATCAGTCAGAGCTCTGGAAACACCATATATTTT
D: .
size: .
V: TRBV10-3
J: TRBJ1-3

CDR3: CASRYPGLAGEGAEYF
DNA: TGTGCAAGTCGATACCCGGGACTAGCGGGAGAGGGAGCCGAGTACTTC
D: .
size: .
V: TRBV12-2
J: TRBJ2-4

CDR3: CASSIDGTRQLFF
DNA: TGTGCCAGTAGTATAGACGGGACTCGGCAGCTGTTTTTT
D: .
size: .
V: TRBV19
J: TRBJ2-2

CDR3: CASSPGQGHNEQFF
DNA: TGTGCCAGCTCTCCTGGACAGGGACACAATGAGCAGTTCTTC
D: TRBD1
size: .
V: TRBV18
J: TRBJ2-1

CDR3: CASTSGLAGVHEQYF
DNA: TGTGCCAGCACCTCGGGACTAGCGGGAGTCCACGAGCAGTACTTC
D: TRBD2
size: .
V: TRBV27
J: TRBJ2-7

CDR3: CASSPGGGAQNYGYTF
DNA: TGTGCCAGCTCACCAGGGGGGGGAGCGCAAAACTATGGCTACACCTTC
D: .
size: .
V: TRBV18
J: TRBJ1-2

CDR3: CATSGGTSGNKGGETQYF
DNA: TGTGCCACCAGCGGGGGGACTAGCGGAAACAAAGGAGGAGAGACCCAGTACTTC
D: TRBD2
size: .
V: TRBV15
J: TRBJ2-5

CDR3: CASTPIAGIPDTQYF
DNA: TGTGCCAGCACTCCTATCGCGGGTATCCCAGATACGCAGTATTTT
D: .
size: .
V: TRBV7-2
J: TRBJ2-3

CDR3: CASSEPDRVNTEAFF
DNA: TGCGCCAGCAGTGAACCGGACAGGGTGAACACTGAAGCTTTCTTT
D: TRBD1
size: .
V: TRBV10-1
J: TRBJ1-1

CDR3: CASSLRTSGRVNEQFF
DNA: TGTGCCAGCAGCCTCCGGACTAGCGGGAGAGTAAATGAGCAGTTCTTC
D: TRBD2
size: .
V: TRBV9
J: TRBJ2-1

CDR3: CASSQDFIAGSYNEQFF
DNA: TGTGCCAGCAGCCAAGATTTTATAGCGGGATCGTACAATGAGCAGTTCTTC
D: TRBD2
size: .
V: TRBV14
J: TRBJ2-1

CDR3: CASSRDRSSYTF
DNA: TGTGCCAGCAGCCGGGACAGAAGTAGCTACACCTTC
D: TRBD1
size: .
V: TRBV7-9
J: TRBJ1-2

CDR3: CATGDSVTEAFF
DNA: TGTGCCACCGGGGACAGTGTCACTGAAGCTTTCTTT
D: TRBD1
size: .
V: TRBV3-1/TRBV3-2
J: TRBJ1-1

CDR3: CASSLLQRVGGSYEQYF
DNA: TGTGCCAGCAGTTTATTACAAAGGGTGGGTGGCTCCTACGAGCAGTACTTC
D: .
size: .
V: TRBV27
J: TRBJ2-7

CDR3: CASSLSPVRGANYGYTF
DNA: TGTGCCAGCAGTTTATCCCCGGTACGGGGCGCTAACTATGGCTACACCTTC
D: .
size: .
V: TRBV27
J: TRBJ1-2

CDR3: CASSEGWGEYGYTF
DNA: TGTGCCAGCAGTGAAGGGTGGGGGGAATATGGCTACACCTTC
D: .
size: .
V: TRBV2
J: TRBJ1-2

CDR3: CASSLGTVGGDNEQFF
DNA: TGCGCCAGCAGCTTGGGGACGGTTGGGGGAGACAATGAGCAGTTCTTC
D: .
size: .
V: TRBV5-1
J: TRBJ2-1

CDR3: CASSQGRGSNSPLHF
DNA: TGTGCCAGCAGCCAGGGGCGGGGGTCAAATTCACCCCTCCACTTT
D: .
size: once
V: TRBV3-1/TRBV3-2
J: TRBJ1-6

CDR3: CASRWGTSGEQYF
DNA: TGTGCCAGCAGGTGGGGGACTAGCGGCGAGCAGTACTTC
D: TRBD2
size: .
V: TRBV6-5
J: TRBJ2-7

CDR3: CASSFWDGGSYEQYF
DNA: TGCGCCAGCAGCTTCTGGGACGGGGGCTCCTACGAGCAGTACTTC
D: .
size: .
V: TRBV5-1
J: TRBJ2-7

CDR3: CASSLVQGGFGNTEAFF
DNA: TGCGCCAGCAGCCTTGTGCAGGGAGGGTTCGGTAACACTGAAGCTTTCTTT
D: .
size: .
V: TRBV5-1
J: TRBJ1-1

CDR3: CASSPTGFAGYTF
DNA: TGTGCCAGCAGCCCGACAGGGTTTGCTGGCTACACCTTC
D: TRBD1
size: .
V: TRBV11-2
J: TRBJ1-2

CDR3: CASSWSSTDTQYF
DNA: TGTGCCAGCAGCTGGAGTAGCACAGATACGCAGTATTTT
D: .
size: .
V: TRBV7-6
J: TRBJ2-3

CDR3: CASSSLWEQYF
DNA: TGTGCCAGCAGTTCCCTCTGGGAGCAGTACTTC
D: .
size: .
V: TRBV6-6
J: TRBJ2-7

CDR3: CATSRERAGRTYNEQFF
DNA: TGTGCCACCAGCAGAGAGAGGGCAGGCAGGACCTACAATGAGCAGTTCTTC
D: .
size: .
V: TRBV15
J: TRBJ2-1

CDR3: CASCDRGGYQPQHF
DNA: TGTGCCAGCTGCGACAGGGGGGGCTATCAGCCCCAGCATTTT
D: TRBD1
size: .
V: TRBV18
J: TRBJ1-5

CDR3: CAWSLRASRGNQPQHF
DNA: .
D: .
size: .
V: TRBV30
J: TRBJ1-5

CDR3: CASSLGPAHQPQHF
DNA: TGTGCCAGCAGCTTGGGACCTGCGCATCAGCCCCAGCATTTT
D: .
size: .
V: TRBV5-5
J: TRBJ1-5

CDR3: CASSLDGVSGNTIYF
DNA: TGTGCCAGCAGCTTAGACGGGGTCTCTGGAAACACCATATATTTT
D: .
size: .
V: TRBV7-2
J: TRBJ1-3

CDR3: CASRMPGGPDTQYF
DNA: TGTGCCAGCAGAATGCCAGGGGGCCCAGATACGCAGTATTTT
D: TRBD1
size: .
V: TRBV6-5
J: TRBJ2-3

CDR3: CATALSDQPQHF
DNA: TGTGCCACTGCCCTTTCGGATCAGCCCCAGCATTTT
D: .
size: .
V: TRBV6-5
J: TRBJ1-5

CDR3: CASSTIETADRTQHF
DNA: TGTGCCAGTAGTACCATCGAGACGGCTGATCGGACCCAGCATTTT
D: .
size: .
V: TRBV19
J: TRBJ1-5

CDR3: CASSFSFSGANVLTF
DNA: TGTGCCAGCAGCTTCTCATTCTCTGGGGCCAACGTCCTGACTTTC
D: .
size: .
V: TRBV7-9
J: TRBJ2-6

CDR3: CASSVDSGLYNEQFF
DNA: TGTGCCAGCAGCGTAGATAGCGGGTTGTACAATGAGCAGTTCTTC
D: TRBD2
size: once
V: TRBV9
J: TRBJ2-1

CDR3: CASSVNGPGGTEAFF
DNA: TGTGCCAGCAGTGTCAATGGCCCGGGTGGAACTGAAGCTTTCTTT
D: .
size: .
V: TRBV6-4
J: TRBJ1-1

CDR3: CASSSSGTGIYSPLHF
DNA: TGCGCCAGCAGCTCCTCCGGGACAGGGATTTATTCACCCCTCCACTTT
D: TRBD1
size: .
V: TRBV5-1
J: TRBJ1-6

CDR3: CASSSGNTEAFF
DNA: TGTGCCAGCAGTTCCGGGAACACTGAAGCTTTCTTT
D: .
size: .
V: TRBV27
J: TRBJ1-1

CDR3: CASSLYRGLVNTEAFF
DNA: TGTGCCAGCAGTTTATATAGGGGGTTGGTGAACACTGAAGCTTTCTTT
D: .
size: .
V: TRBV28
J: TRBJ1-1

CDR3: CSASDAGGPANQPQHF
DNA: TGCAGTGCTAGTGACGCCGGCGGGCCGGCCAATCAGCCCCAGCATTTT
D: .
size: .
V: TRBV20-1
J: TRBJ1-5

CDR3: CASSDSGGEKIYEQYF
DNA: TGTGCCAGCAGTGACTCGGGGGGTGAAAAGATCTACGAGCAGTACTTC
D: .
size: .
V: TRBV6-4
J: TRBJ2-7

CDR3: CASSSLGTSGANVLTF
DNA: TGTGCCAGCAGTTCCCTTGGGACCTCTGGGGCCAACGTCCTGACTTTC
D: .
size: .
V: TRBV28
J: TRBJ2-6

CDR3: CATNPTGVEQYF
DNA: TGTGCCACCAACCCCACAGGGGTCGAGCAGTACTTC
D: TRBD1
size: .
V: TRBV10-3
J: TRBJ2-7

CDR3: CASSEQGVGTDTQYF
DNA: TGTGCCAGCAGTGAACAGGGGGTCGGCACAGATACGCAGTATTTT
D: TRBD1
size: .
V: TRBV6-4
J: TRBJ2-3

CDR3: CASSRNRDRGINEKLFF
DNA: TGTGCCAGCAGCCGAAACCGGGACAGGGGAATTAATGAAAAACTGTTTTTT
D: TRBD1
size: .
V: TRBV6-6
J: TRBJ1-4

CDR3: CASGLDIPRGTSGRATYFYEQFF
DNA: TGTGCTAGTGGTTTGGATATCCCTCGCGGGACTAGCGGGAGGGCAACTTATTTCTATGAGCAGTTCTTC
D: TRBD2
size: .
V: TRBV12-5
J: TRBJ2-1

CDR3: CASSPSSSGGETQYF
DNA: TGTGCCAGTAGTCCGAGCTCTAGCGGGGGGGAGACCCAGTACTTC
D: TRBD2
size: .
V: TRBV19
J: TRBJ2-5

CDR3: CASIQQGYNEQFF
DNA: TGTGCCAGTATTCAACAGGGATACAATGAGCAGTTCTTC
D: .
size: .
V: TRBV19
J: TRBJ2-1